Here is one T cell receptor beta chain with its context. The repertoire was sequenced with immunoSEQ multiplex PCR; TCRdb's copy has only in-frame clones and lacks some. The table shows around 150,000 clones, with around nine tenths occurring only once. This specimen belongs to a study of blood T cell repertoires in COVID-19. This CDR3 comprises 17 residues. CDR1 and CDR2 (germline): SGHAT, FQNNGV. After removal of 5 bases from V and 8 bases from J, the junction contained 20 bases not matched to a gene. The source of this sequence is a woman in her 70s with COVID-19, enrolled during active disease. The sequenced sample consisted of peripheral blood. This chain uses TRBV11-2 with TRBJ1-2, with 7 bases matching TRBD1. CDR3 amino acids: CASSRSDRTGGGTGYTF. The CDR3 DNA sequence: TGTGCCAGCAGCCGATCCGACAGGACAGGAGGGGGGACCGGCTACACCTTC.